This T cell receptor (beta chain) was found in a study of T cell changes during pregnancy in multiple sclerosis. The CDR3 consists of 16 residues. Germline CDR1 and CDR2: SNHLY and FYNNEI. J lost 4 bases, V lost 5 bases, and 10 bases had no gene match. Libraries were prepared by immunoSEQ multiplex PCR; TCRdb keeps only in-frame clonotypes and omits some of them. The sample contains about 70,000 clones, approximately 91% of which appear only once. The receptor was derived from a female donor with multiple sclerosis, enrolled in a pregnancy study. This sample comprised CD4+ T cells from peripheral blood mononuclear cells, obtained after pregnancy. The V gene is TRBV2, the J gene TRBJ2-2, with TRBD2 matching 7 bases. DNA of the CDR3: TGTGCCAGCAGTCCGTGGCCAGCGGGAATCACCGGGGAGCTGTTTTTT. Amino acid sequence: CASSPWPAGITGELFF.